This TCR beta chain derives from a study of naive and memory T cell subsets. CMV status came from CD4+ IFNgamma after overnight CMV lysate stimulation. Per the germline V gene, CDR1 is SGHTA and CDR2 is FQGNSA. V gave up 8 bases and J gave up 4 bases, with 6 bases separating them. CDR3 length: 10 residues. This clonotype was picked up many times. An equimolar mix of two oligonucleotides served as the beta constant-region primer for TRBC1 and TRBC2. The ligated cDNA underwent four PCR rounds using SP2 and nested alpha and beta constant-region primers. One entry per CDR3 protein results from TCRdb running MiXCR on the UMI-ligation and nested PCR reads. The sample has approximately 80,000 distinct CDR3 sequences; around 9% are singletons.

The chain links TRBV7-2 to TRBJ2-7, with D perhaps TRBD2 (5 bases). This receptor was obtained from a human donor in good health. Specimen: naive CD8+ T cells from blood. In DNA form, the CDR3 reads TGTGCCAGCCGCGGGTACGAGCAGTACTTC. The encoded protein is CASRGYEQYF.